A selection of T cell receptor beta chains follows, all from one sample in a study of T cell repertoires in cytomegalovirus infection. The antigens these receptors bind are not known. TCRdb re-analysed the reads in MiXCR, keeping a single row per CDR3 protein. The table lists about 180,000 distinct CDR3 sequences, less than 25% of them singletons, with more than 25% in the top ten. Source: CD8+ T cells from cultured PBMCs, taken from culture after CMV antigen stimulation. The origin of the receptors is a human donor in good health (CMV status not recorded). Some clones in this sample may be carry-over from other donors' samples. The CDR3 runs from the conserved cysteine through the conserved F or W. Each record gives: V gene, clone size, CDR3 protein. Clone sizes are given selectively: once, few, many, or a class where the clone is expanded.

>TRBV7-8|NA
CASSLNRGRLYNEQFF
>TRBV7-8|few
CASSPSLTSYVDEQFF
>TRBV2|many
CASYTLQTEAFF
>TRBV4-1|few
CASSQGTGPYNEQFF
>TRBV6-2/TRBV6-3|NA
CASSSDPYGYTF
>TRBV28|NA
CASSTPVTGGTEAFF
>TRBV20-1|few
CSARDRLAGGITGELFF
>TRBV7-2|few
CATQGAHYEQFF
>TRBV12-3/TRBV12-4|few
CASPRDFNTDTQYF
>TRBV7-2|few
CASSLSTGGFYEQYF
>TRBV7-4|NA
CASSQTGSSYNEQFF
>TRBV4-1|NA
CASSQVPEPINYGYTF
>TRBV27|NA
CASSGGANTGELFF
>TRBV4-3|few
CASSQDTGINEQFF
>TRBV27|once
CASSLYPSRAEQYF
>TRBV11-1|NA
CASSLVTTSAYNEQFF
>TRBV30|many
CAWGGMRSEAFF
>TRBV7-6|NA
CASTPEGVAGYNEQFF
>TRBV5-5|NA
CASSLSDGAEAFF
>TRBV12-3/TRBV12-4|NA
CASSLSRKRQGASAGELFF
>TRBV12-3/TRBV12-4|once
CASSLGTGGGGYTF
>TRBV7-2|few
CASRPKTGTGYEQYF
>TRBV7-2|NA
CASSPWGTGEGEAFF
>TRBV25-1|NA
CASSSGLGTQYF
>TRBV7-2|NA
CASSLEGGLNYEQYF
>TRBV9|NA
CASSVTEAFF
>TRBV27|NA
CASSLRGKANQPQHF
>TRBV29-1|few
CSVEPFPSPNTGELFF
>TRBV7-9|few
CASSKDRRNSYEQYF
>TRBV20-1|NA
CSAPTGTANSPLHF
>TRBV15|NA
CATSRVISNQPQHF
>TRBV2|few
CASSVVGGNTGELFF
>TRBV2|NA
CASSEAYPETQYF
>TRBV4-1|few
CASSHAGQDAYEQYF
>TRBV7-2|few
CASSLPDNYGYTF
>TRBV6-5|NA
CASSYAPGTAGTYNQPQHF
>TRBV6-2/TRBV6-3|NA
CASSYGGGSEQYF
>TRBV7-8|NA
CASSQVQGGGAKNIQYF
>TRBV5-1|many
CASSWGTGEVEPQHF
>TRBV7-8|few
CASSSRRHGNQPQHF